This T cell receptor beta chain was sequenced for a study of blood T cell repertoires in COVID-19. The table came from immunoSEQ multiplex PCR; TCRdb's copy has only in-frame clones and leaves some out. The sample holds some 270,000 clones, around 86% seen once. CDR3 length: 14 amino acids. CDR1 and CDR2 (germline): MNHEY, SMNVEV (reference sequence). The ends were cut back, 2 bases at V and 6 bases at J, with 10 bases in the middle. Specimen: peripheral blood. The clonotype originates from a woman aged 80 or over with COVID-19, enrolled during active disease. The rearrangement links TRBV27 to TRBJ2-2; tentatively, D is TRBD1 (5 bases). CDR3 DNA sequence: TGTGCCAGCAGTTTAAAACAGGCTTCCGGGGAGCTGTTTTTT. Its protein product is CASSLKQASGELFF.